Below, 10 T cell receptor beta chains from the same sample are listed, as sequenced in a study of T cell responses to AZD1222 COVID-19 vaccine. The assay was immunoSEQ multiplex PCR, and TCRdb's table has in-frame clones only and misses some. Among 150,000 to 200,000 clones listed, about 91% were seen once. The sequenced sample was peripheral blood, obtained 28 days after the second AZD1222 dose. These receptors all stem from an adult who received the AZD1222 COVID-19 vaccine.

V and J are TRBV28 and TRBJ1-4, with TRBD1 matching over 8 bases. Germline values: CDR1 MDHEN, CDR2 SYDVKM. The CDR3 extends over 14 amino acids. J gave up 2 bases and V 6 bases, and 2 bases lay outside the gene matches. The CDR3 spells CASRTGVTNEKLFF. CDR3 in DNA: TGTGCCAGCAGGACAGGGGTGACTAATGAAAAACTGTTTTTT.

V gene TRBV12-3 or TRBV12-4 combines with J gene TRBJ2-3; D is possibly TRBD1 (6 bases). The CDR3 length is 12 residues. Trimming removed 6 bases from V and 6 bases from J, with 10 bases in between. For the CDR3, the DNA is TGTGCCAGCAGCAACAGGGTCGATACGCAGTATTTT. Its protein product is CASSNRVDTQYF.

This sequence joins TRBV27 and TRBJ1-3; TRBD1 matches 7 bases. V was pared by 7 bases and J by 0 bases, with 9 bases of the junction left unmatched. This CDR3 contains 16 residues. Germline CDR1 reads MNHEY; CDR2 reads SMNVEV (reference sequence). The CDR3 sequence: CASTPPTGPSGNTIYF. In nucleotides, the CDR3 is TGTGCCAGCACCCCCCCGACAGGGCCCTCTGGAAACACCATATATTTT.

The J gene is TRBJ1-5, the V gene TRBV18; TRBD1 agrees at 8 bases. The ends lost 2 bases at V and 2 bases at J; junction bases unmatched: 5. Germline V CDR1 and CDR2: KGHSH, LQKENI. The CDR3 is 16 residues long. The CDR3 sequence is CASSPYTGGGNQPQHF. In DNA form, the CDR3 reads TGTGCCAGCTCACCATACACAGGGGGAGGCAATCAGCCCCAGCATTTT.

The CDR3 here is CASSISGGSNQPQHF. The CDR3 DNA is TGTGCCAGTAGTATATCGGGAGGGAGCAATCAGCCCCAGCATTTT. The gene calls are TRBV19 and TRBJ1-5; no firm D call. The CDR3 has 15 amino acids. The germline V gene encodes CDR1 LNHDA and CDR2 SQIVND (reference sequence). V was clipped by 2 bases and J by 1 base, with 9 bases between them.

A remark on this clone: Sequence at one end of the junction differs from germline and may be a read error. The chain is built from TRBV7-7 and TRBJ1-4, with D perhaps TRBD1 (5 bases). Germline CDR1 and CDR2: SSHAT and FNYEAQ (reference sequence). The CDR3 consists of 15 residues. CDR3 sequence (DNA): TGTGCTAGCAGCTTAGTCCCGGGGGACGGAGAAAAACTGTTTTTT. This translates into CASSLVPGDGEKLFF.

The sample holds one count of this clone. The V and J genes are TRBV5-1 and TRBJ2-1; 10 bases match TRBD1. The CDR3 runs to 15 residues. J gave up 8 bases and V 4 bases, and 9 bases lay outside the gene matches. Germline lookup yields CDR1 SGHRS and CDR2 YFSETQ. The CDR3 sequence is CASSLGGQGFDEQFF. DNA for the CDR3: TGCGCCAGCAGCCTGGGGGGACAGGGGTTCGATGAGCAGTTCTTC. Based on the CDR3 plus reference TRBV5-1 and TRBJ2-1, the full variable domain is KAGVTQTPRYLIKTRGQQVTLSCSPISGHRSVSWYQQTPGQGLQFLFEYFSETQRNKGNFPGRFSGRQFSNSRSEMNVSTLELGDSALYLCASSLGGQGFDEQFFGPGTRLTVL.

This clone has a handful of counts. The V gene is TRBV11-2, the J gene TRBJ2-7; weak D call: TRBD1 (7 bases). V was clipped by 4 bases and J by 3 bases, with 13 bases between them. CDR1 and CDR2 from the germline V gene are SGHAT and FQNNGV. CDR3 length: 14 amino acids. This CDR3 is CASSSRQGGYEQYF. The CDR3 nucleotides read TGTGCCAGCAGCTCCCGACAGGGAGGCTACGAGCAGTACTTC.

The V and J genes are TRBV15 and TRBJ2-3; TRBD1 agrees at 8 bases. J lost 4 bases, V lost 1 base, and 7 bases had no gene match. CDR1 is LNHNV, CDR2 YYDKDF, per germline (reference sequence). The CDR3 is made up of 16 amino acids. CDR3: CATSRGGQGVSDTQYF. The CDR3, as DNA: TGTGCCACCAGCAGAGGAGGACAGGGAGTGTCAGATACGCAGTATTTT.

V gene TRBV5-1 combines with J gene TRBJ2-7; the D gene could be TRBD1 or TRBD2 (5 bases each). Trimming took off 6 bases at V and 2 bases at J, with 9 bases between the two ends. This CDR3 is built from 12 residues. Germline CDR1 reads SGHRS; CDR2 reads YFSETQ. Here the CDR3 reads CASKRGPYEQYF. CDR3 nucleotides: TGCGCCAGCAAGAGGGGCCCCTACGAGCAGTACTTC.